Shown below are 18 T cell receptor beta chains from a single sample sequenced in a study of Ad26.COV2.S vaccination and SARS-CoV-2 variants. Data came from immunoSEQ multiplex PCR; TCRdb stores just in-frame clones and leaves some out. Of about 320,000 clones listed, 86% were seen once; the top ten hold more than 1.5%. Indicated treatment: some 20 received Ad26.COV2.S at low or high dose, single or two shots; 5 received placebo; per-sample allocation not given. Samples came from day 63 after the first vaccine or placebo injection. The sequenced sample was peripheral blood, obtained in a trial of Ad26.COV2.S vaccine versus placebo. These receptors originate from a person aged 18-60 years who received the Ad26.COV2.S COVID-19 vaccine or a placebo.

This clone was counted only a few times. This chain joins TRBV5-4 and TRBJ1-1, with a possible D match to TRBD1 (6 bases). Germline lookup yields CDR1 SGHNT and CDR2 YYREEE (reference sequence). The V end lost 4 bases, the J end lost 6 bases, and 19 bases lay between the germline ends. The CDR3 is 15 residues long. CDR3 sequence: CASSAWGRGESEAFF. The DNA for the CDR3 is TGTGCCAGCAGCGCCTGGGGCAGGGGCGAATCTGAAGCTTTCTTT.

The table lists this clone with a count of one. V is TRBV7-2 and J is TRBJ2-5, with a possible D match to TRBD2 (6 bases). The germline V and J ends were trimmed by 5 bases and 1 base, with 14 bases remaining between them. The CDR3 consists of 15 residues. Germline CDR1 and CDR2: SGHTA and FQGNSA. The CDR3 spells CASSMSGTSQETQYF. The CDR3 region has the DNA TGTGCCAGCAGCATGTCGGGGACTTCCCAAGAGACCCAGTACTTC.

For the CDR3, the DNA is TGTGCCAGCAGCTTTACTCCCTCCAGCTCCTACAATGAGCAGTTCTTC. Its translation: CASSFTPSSSYNEQFF. This rearrangement joins TRBV7-2 to TRBJ2-1, with D unclear. The CDR3 has 16 amino acids. Per germline, CDR1 SGHTA and CDR2 FQGNSA. Trimming took 3 bases from V and 0 from J, leaving 12 bases between them. The full variable domain, rest sourced from reference TRBV7-2 and TRBJ2-1, is GAGVSQSPSNKVTEKGKDVELRCDPISGHTALYWYRQSLGQGLEFLIYFQGNSAPDKSGLPSDRFSAERTGGSVSTLTIQRTQQEDSAVYLCASSFTPSSSYNEQFFGPGTRLTVL.

The chain is built from TRBV7-6 and TRBJ2-7, with 8 bases lining up with TRBD1. CDR1 is SGHVS, CDR2 FNYEAQ, per germline. The CDR3 runs 14 residues. V gave up 5 bases and J gave up 4 bases; unmatched junction bases: 7. The DNA for the CDR3 is TGTGCCAGCAGCCCCGCAGGGGGCGCGTACGAGCAGTACTTC. Residues: CASSPAGGAYEQYF.

This chain uses TRBV7-2 with TRBJ1-5; D gene uncertain. The V gene lost 2 bases and the J gene lost 1 base, with 6 bases spanning the gap. Germline values: CDR1 SGHTA, CDR2 FQGNSA. This CDR3 is built from 14 residues. The CDR3 region is CASSLWLSNQPQHF. CDR3 bases: TGTGCCAGCAGCTTATGGTTAAGCAATCAGCCCCAGCATTTT.

The chain recombines TRBV10-2 with TRBJ1-3; TRBD1 is a possible D gene (5 bases). The CDR3 has 15 residues. V shed 0 bases and J shed 4 bases, with 10 bases lying between them. The germline gives CDR1 WSHSY, CDR2 SAAADI. In nucleotides, the CDR3 is TGCGCCAGCAGTGAGTCGGGGGGACGCGGAAACACCATATATTTT. It specifies CASSESGGRGNTIYF.

The chain is built from TRBV5-1 and TRBJ1-2, with TRBD1 identical over 7 bases. The CDR3 covers 15 residues. Germline V gives CDR1 SGHRS, CDR2 YFSETQ. V lost 0 bases and J lost 4; bases outside the gene matches: 6. The CDR3 region is CASSLDGTALYGYTF. The CDR3 DNA sequence: TGCGCCAGCAGCTTGGACGGGACAGCCCTCTATGGCTACACCTTC.

This clone turned up a few times. The chain employs TRBV15 and TRBJ1-2, with D uncertain. The CDR3 is made up of 16 amino acids. The V gene's germline CDR1 is LNHNV and CDR2 YYDKDF (reference sequence). Trimming took off 0 bases at V and 8 bases at J, with 19 bases between the two ends. CDR3 DNA sequence: TGTGCCACCAGCAGAGATCCTGGCGGCCGCCGCGGAGGCTACACCTTC. This sequence encodes CATSRDPGGRRGGYTF.

The chain has TRBV5-1 and TRBJ2-7, with 7 positions matching TRBD1. The CDR3 has 17 amino acids. Germline assignment: CDR1 SGHRS and CDR2 YFSETQ. With 2 bases clipped from V and 2 bases from J, the junction kept 13 bases outside the gene matches. CDR3 in DNA: TGCGCCAGCAGCTTCCGGACAGGTGGGGGTCATCCCTACGAGCAGTACTTC. Residues: CASSFRTGGGHPYEQYF.

CDR3 loop: CASSIERGDTQYF. Here the CDR3 DNA reads TGTGCCAGTAGTATAGAGAGAGGAGATACGCAGTATTTT. V gene TRBV19 combines with J gene TRBJ2-3; D remains ambiguous. In germline, CDR1 is LNHDA, CDR2 SQIVND (reference sequence). Trimming cost V 0 bases and J 5 bases, with 6 bases left between them. The CDR3 spans 13 residues.

The rearrangement uses TRBV5-1 and TRBJ2-7; 12 nucleotides match TRBD1. Germline V gene lookup returns CDR1 SGHRS and CDR2 YFSETQ. V was clipped by 4 bases and J by 6 bases; unmatched bases: 8. This CDR3 is 15 amino acids long. The CDR3 region is CASSLGDRGLGEQYF. DNA of the CDR3: TGCGCCAGCAGCCTGGGGGACAGGGGGCTAGGCGAGCAGTACTTC.

This chain connects TRBV4-1 to TRBJ1-2; weak D call: TRBD1 (5 bases). V was pared by 1 base and J by 4 bases, with 19 bases between. This CDR3 has 17 amino acids. Per germline, CDR1 MGHRA and CDR2 YSYEKL. CDR3 loop: CASSQVLRQTKLYGYTF. The CDR3 coding sequence is TGCGCCAGCAGCCAAGTTCTTCGACAGACTAAGCTCTATGGCTACACCTTC.

Here the CDR3 DNA reads TGTGCCAGCAGCCGCCCCGGGGTGAACACCGGGGAGCTGTTTTTT. It specifies CASSRPGVNTGELFF. The genes are TRBV5-8 and TRBJ2-2; D is perhaps TRBD2 (5 bases). The ends were cut back, 4 bases at V and 1 base at J, with 11 bases in the middle. Per the germline V gene, CDR1 is SGHTS and CDR2 is YDEGEE. The CDR3 is made up of 15 amino acids.

This sequence joins TRBV5-5 and TRBJ1-2, with unresolved D. The CDR3 has 15 residues. CDR1 and CDR2 from the germline V gene are SGHKS and YYEKEE (reference sequence). V lost 0 bases, J lost 3 bases, and 12 bases lay in between. This CDR3 reads CASSLVWVADYGYTF. The CDR3 DNA reads TGTGCCAGCAGCTTGGTTTGGGTGGCAGACTATGGCTACACCTTC.

The rearrangement uses TRBV10-3 and TRBJ2-7; D tentatively reads TRBD1 or TRBD2 (7 bases each). Germline CDR1 is ENHRY and CDR2 is SYGVKD. This CDR3 has 13 amino acids. V was cut by 10 bases and J by 1 base, with 14 bases left in between. CDR3: CATAGGASYEQYF. The CDR3 DNA reads as TGTGCCACAGCAGGGGGGGCGTCCTACGAGCAGTACTTC.

This chain uses TRBV3-1 (or the pseudogene TRBV3-2) with TRBJ1-2; D is undetermined. Trimming took off 0 bases at V and 0 bases at J, with 2 bases between the two ends. The length of the CDR3 is 13 residues. From germline, CDR1 is LGHDT and CDR2 YNNKEL (reference sequence). The CDR3 loop is CASSQEANYGYTF. For the CDR3, the DNA is TGTGCCAGCAGCCAAGAGGCTAACTATGGCTACACCTTC.

The chain combines TRBV19 with TRBJ2-1, with 9 bases matching TRBD2. There are 15 residues in the CDR3. The germline V gene encodes CDR1 LNHDA and CDR2 SQIVND (reference sequence). V trimming: 3 bases; J trimming: 9 bases; junction bases outside the gene matches: 9. The CDR3 DNA sequence: TGTGCCAGTAGTATCTCGGCGGGGGGGCGAGGTGAGCAGTTCTTC. Protein: CASSISAGGRGEQFF. Combining the CDR3 with reference TRBV19 and TRBJ2-1 gives the whole variable domain DGGITQSPKYLFRKEGQNVTLSCEQNLNHDAMYWYRQDPGQGLRLIYYSQIVNDFQKGDIAEGYSVSREKKESFPLTVTSAQKNPTAFYLCASSISAGGRGEQFFGPGTRLTVL.

This chain links TRBV28 with TRBJ2-7, with 11 bases aligning to TRBD2. After removal of 6 bases from V and 3 bases from J, the junction contained 7 bases not matched to a gene. This CDR3 spans 15 amino acids. Germline V CDR1 and CDR2: MDHEN, SYDVKM. The CDR3 region is CASRTLAGALYEQYF. DNA of the CDR3: TGTGCCAGCAGAACACTAGCGGGGGCCCTCTACGAGCAGTACTTC.